One and the same sample provided the 21 T cell receptor beta chains below, sequenced in a study of cytomegalovirus exposure and HLA in healthy donors. A multiplex PCR was run with 60 Vbeta primers and 13 Jbeta primers. Here immunoSEQ multiplex PCR was the method, and the copy in TCRdb shows in-frame clones only, minus some. The repertoire holds about 150,000 clones, with less than 80% as singletons. The specimen was PBMCs. All receptors come from a man aged 45-60 years in good health and CMV-seropositive.

As to this clone: The sample contains more than one DNA sequence encoding this CDR3. The chain couples TRBV27 to TRBJ1-2; 7 bases are shared with TRBD1. In germline, CDR1 is MNHEY, CDR2 SMNVEV (reference sequence). The V segment lost 5 bases and the J segment 5 bases; nucleotides outside the gene matches: 8. CDR3 size: 14 residues. CDR3: CASSPRGTAYGYTF. CDR3 sequence (DNA): TGTGCCAGCAGTCCCCGAGGGACAGCATATGGCTACACCTTC.

The chain joins TRBV5-4 to TRBJ2-3; TRBD2 matches at 7 bases. CDR1 and CDR2 (germline): SGHNT, YYREEE (reference sequence). The CDR3 is 17 residues long. The J segment lost 6 bases and the V segment lost 0 bases, leaving 13 bases of the junction unmatched. CDR3 sequence: CASSLEAGVPQGDTQYF. The CDR3 region has the DNA TGTGCCAGCAGCTTGGAGGCGGGGGTGCCCCAAGGGGATACGCAGTATTTT.

This clone is a singleton in its sample. This chain joins TRBV4-1 and TRBJ1-3; possibly TRBD1 for D (5 bases). The CDR3 is 17 amino acids. V lost 3 bases, J lost 4 bases, and 19 bases lay in between. CDR1 MGHRA and CDR2 YSYEKL come from the germline V gene. CDR3 in DNA: TGCGCCAGCAGCCACGCCCCGGGCAGGGAACTCGGAAACACCATATATTTT. This translates into CASSHAPGRELGNTIYF.

This chain connects TRBV15 to TRBJ2-5; possible D gene TRBD1, 6 bases. The germline gives CDR1 LNHNV, CDR2 YYDKDF (reference sequence). V shed 0 bases and J shed 6 bases, with 11 bases lying between them. The CDR3 sequence is 14 residues long. CDR3 protein: CATSRDRQGKTQYF. In DNA, the CDR3 is TGTGCCACCAGCAGAGATCGCCAGGGGAAGACCCAGTACTTC.

This chain joins TRBV5-1 and TRBJ1-1, with 7 bases that match TRBD1. The CDR3 loop spans 16 amino acids. Germline V gene lookup returns CDR1 SGHRS and CDR2 YFSETQ. J gave up 3 bases and V 1 base, and 9 bases lay outside the gene matches. The CDR3 nucleotides are TGCGCCAGCAGCTTGTCGGGGGCCAGGGGGGACACTGAAGCTTTCTTT. Amino acids: CASSLSGARGDTEAFF.

This clone was counted a few times. The chain combines TRBV15 with TRBJ1-2, with a tentative D call TRBD1 (5 bases). The V and J ends lost 0 bases and 7 bases respectively, with 15 bases between them. Per the germline V gene, CDR1 is LNHNV and CDR2 is YYDKDF (reference sequence). CDR3 size: 15 residues. The CDR3 loop reads CATSRDQGGAGGYTF. The CDR3 nucleotides read TGTGCCACCAGCAGAGATCAAGGAGGGGCGGGTGGCTACACCTTC.

A single count supports this clone. The chain couples TRBV4-3 to TRBJ2-7, with D tentatively TRBD2 (5 bases). The V end lost 2 bases, the J end lost 6 bases, and 11 bases lay between the germline ends. There are 13 residues in the CDR3. Germline V lookup: CDR1 LGHNA, CDR2 YSLEER. The CDR3 region has the DNA TGCGCCAGCAGCCAACGACAAGGACTCGAGCAGTACTTC. Its protein is CASSQRQGLEQYF.

In its sample, this clone was seen a few times. The chain has TRBV10-3 and TRBJ1-4, with a tentative D call TRBD1 (5 bases). Germline V gene sequence: CDR1 ENHRY, CDR2 SYGVKD. Trimming left V 3 bases short and J 0 bases short, with 14 bases between. This CDR3 comprises 17 residues. The CDR3 DNA is TGTGCCATCAGTGATAGTTTCCAGGGAACAACTAATGAAAAACTGTTTTTT. Protein product: CAISDSFQGTTNEKLFF.

This clone has only a few counts. The chain combines TRBV14 with TRBJ2-5; D is unclear. The V end lost 2 bases, the J end lost 7 bases, and 8 bases lay between the germline ends. CDR1 and CDR2 from the germline V gene are SGHDN and FVKESK. CDR3 length: 12 residues. The CDR3 coding sequence is TGTGCCAGCAGCCAATTTCCCCTGACCCAGTACTTC. It encodes CASSQFPLTQYF. Using reference TRBV14 and TRBJ2-5 for the parts outside the CDR3, the full variable domain is EAGVTQFPSHSVIEKGQTVTLRCDPISGHDNLYWYRRVMGKEIKFLLHFVKESKQDESGMPNNRFLAERTGGTYSTLKVQPAELEDSGVYFCASSQFPLTQYFGPGTRLLVL.

The chain links TRBV7-9 to TRBJ1-4; D is ambiguous. Germline CDR1 and CDR2: SEHNR and FQNEAQ (reference sequence). V lost 0 bases and J lost 6, with 2 bases in between. This CDR3 region has 12 residues. The CDR3 reads CASSLADEKLFF. CDR3 in DNA: TGTGCCAGCAGCTTAGCCGATGAAAAACTGTTTTTT.

The table lists this clone with a few counts. The CDR3 region has the DNA TGTGCCAGCAGCTTAGCCTACACTGAAGCTTTCTTT. This translates into CASSLAYTEAFF. The rearrangement links TRBV7-8 to TRBJ1-1; D gene uncertain. This CDR3 has 12 residues. Trimming left V 0 bases short and J 3 bases short, with 2 bases between. Germline V lookup: CDR1 SGHVS, CDR2 FQNEAQ.

The chain links TRBV29-1 to TRBJ1-3, with unresolved D. In germline, CDR1 is SQVTM, CDR2 ANQGSEA. This CDR3 has 17 residues. Trimming stripped 2 bases from V and 0 bases from J, with 17 bases between. The CDR3 protein is CSVETVGSPLSGNTIYF. In DNA, the CDR3 is TGCAGCGTTGAAACGGTGGGCAGTCCCCTCTCTGGAAACACCATATATTTT.

The chain recombines TRBV7-2 with TRBJ1-1, with D perhaps matching TRBD1 (6 bases). The CDR3 length is 16 residues. Germline lookup yields CDR1 SGHTA and CDR2 FQGNSA. V was shortened by 7 bases and J by 0 bases, with 18 bases between the two germline ends. The DNA for the CDR3 is TGTGCCAGCACCAACCAGGGGATGACGGTGAACACTGAAGCTTTCTTT. The encoded protein is CASTNQGMTVNTEAFF.

V gene TRBV11-2 combines with J gene TRBJ2-3; 10 bases align to TRBD1. The CDR3 loop spans 14 amino acids. Germline V gives CDR1 SGHAT, CDR2 FQNNGV. The trim removed 4 bases at V and 5 bases at J, leaving 3 bases unmatched. In DNA, the CDR3 is TGTGCCAGCAGCTACCGGGACAGGGGAGATACGCAGTATTTT. It encodes CASSYRDRGDTQYF.

The chain uses TRBV19 and TRBJ1-1, with 8 bases matching TRBD1. This CDR3 spans 16 amino acids. The trim removed 6 bases at V and 0 bases at J, leaving 9 bases unmatched. Germline CDR1 reads LNHDA; CDR2 reads SQIVND (reference sequence). The CDR3 here is CASRRGDRQMNTEAFF. CDR3 nucleotide sequence: TGTGCCAGTAGAAGAGGGGACAGGCAGATGAACACTGAAGCTTTCTTT. Supplemented by reference TRBV19 and TRBJ1-1, the full variable domain reads DGGITQSPKYLFRKEGQNVTLSCEQNLNHDAMYWYRQDPGQGLRLIYYSQIVNDFQKGDIAEGYSVSREKKESFPLTVTSAQKNPTAFYLCASRRGDRQMNTEAFFGQGTRLTVV.

The J gene is TRBJ1-2, the V gene TRBV19, with D tentatively TRBD1 (6 bases). Trimming left V 9 bases short and J 3 bases short, with 20 bases between. CDR3 length: 15 residues. Germline CDR1 and CDR2: LNHDA and SQIVND (reference sequence). CDR3 DNA: TGTGCCAGCACCAAGTCAGGGGATCGGTACTATGGCTACACCTTC. Encoded protein: CASTKSGDRYYGYTF.

The chain links TRBV7-8 to TRBJ2-5; a weak D match, TRBD2 (6 bases). This CDR3 is 12 amino acids long. V shed 5 bases and J shed 11 bases, with 15 bases lying between them. The germline gives CDR1 SGHVS, CDR2 FQNEAQ. The CDR3 reads CASSPRRREQYF. CDR3 coding DNA: TGTGCCAGCAGCCCGAGACGGCGGGAACAGTACTTC.

In this sample, this clone turned up once. V is TRBV7-3 and J is TRBJ2-1; 7 nucleotides line up with TRBD2. The CDR3 totals 15 residues. The V gene's germline CDR1 is SGHTA and CDR2 FQGTGA. Unmatched junction bases numbered 1, after V lost 0 bases and J lost 2 bases. The CDR3 DNA reads as TGTGCCAGCAGCTTAACAGCGGGACCCTACAATGAGCAGTTCTTC. It specifies CASSLTAGPYNEQFF. The full variable domain, with the rest looked up from reference TRBV7-3 and TRBJ2-1, is GAGVSQTPSNKVTEKGKYVELRCDPISGHTALYWYRQSLGQGPEFLIYFQGTGAADDSGLPNDRFFAVRPEGSVSTLKIQRTERGDSAVYLCASSLTAGPYNEQFFGPGTRLTVL.

As to this clone: A read error may account for a junction end that differs from germline. J is TRBJ2-5 and V is TRBV7-7; 9 nucleotides line up with TRBD1. Germline CDR1 and CDR2: SSHAT and FNYEAQ (reference sequence). This CDR3 has 14 residues. The CDR3 loop reads CASSPTTGGETQYF. The CDR3 DNA follows: TGTGCTAGCAGCCCCACGACAGGGGGGGAGACCCAGTACTTC.

The V call is TRBV5-1, the J call TRBJ2-3, with D hard to call. This CDR3 has 15 amino acids. CDR1 is SGHRS, CDR2 YFSETQ, per germline. V was pared by 0 bases and J by 1 base, with 9 bases between. The CDR3: CASSLAGRGTDTQYF. The CDR3 DNA sequence: TGCGCCAGCAGCTTGGCCGGTCGAGGCACAGATACGCAGTATTTT. Filled out from reference TRBV5-1 and TRBJ2-3, the complete variable domain reads KAGVTQTPRYLIKTRGQQVTLSCSPISGHRSVSWYQQTPGQGLQFLFEYFSETQRNKGNFPGRFSGRQFSNSRSEMNVSTLELGDSALYLCASSLAGRGTDTQYFGPGTRLTVL.

This clone was seen ten or more times. This chain links TRBV6-5 with TRBJ2-7, with a tentative D call TRBD1 (5 bases). The CDR3 runs 14 residues. V was clipped by 4 bases and J by 5 bases, with 15 bases between them. The germline gives CDR1 MNHEY, CDR2 SVGAGI. The CDR3 region is CASSFQGPRNEQYF. CDR3 DNA sequence: TGTGCCAGCAGTTTCCAGGGTCCAAGGAACGAGCAGTACTTC.